The present T cell receptor (beta chain) was sequenced within a study of blood T cells in healthy people across ages. Whole-study results and caveats: Roughly linear declines in TCR beta diversity per million T cells occurred with age.

In terms of origin and age, donors were healthy Caucasian individuals from Russia aged roughly 6 to 95. This clonotype appeared a few times. The antigen is unknown. Through a sample-barcoded 5' primer and a J-beta primer mix, a second PCR was run for roughly 7 to 11 cycles. Every cDNA was tagged by a template-switch adaptor with 12 random nucleotides. In TCRdb, the 5' RACE reads were re-called with MiXCR into one record per CDR3 protein. The sample lists 650,000 to 1,000,000 distinct CDR3 sequences, under 40% occurring once. Trimming removed 7 bases at V and 1 base at J, with 17 bases between. The CDR3 consists of 15 residues. Germline CDR1 MNHEY, CDR2 SVGEGT.

This TCR derives from a man younger than 35 in good health. Sequenced input: blood. This chain uses TRBV6-2 or TRBV6-3 with TRBJ2-7, with D possibly TRBD2 on 6 matching bases. CDR3 DNA sequence: TGTGCCAGCACGGCCCTGGCGGGGACGTCCTACGAGCAGTACTTC. It encodes CASTALAGTSYEQYF.